Listed below are T cell receptor beta chains from one sample, sequenced in a study of blood T cells in healthy people across ages. One entry per CDR3 protein results from TCRdb running MiXCR on the 5' RACE reads. The sample shows roughly 800,000 distinct CDR3 sequences, just under 25% of them seen only once. This sample was shared with a second study, whose subject was T cells of mothers and their children.

Material for sequencing was blood. These receptors were collected from a boy between 10 and 17 years old in good health. The CDR3 runs from the conserved cysteine through the conserved F or W. The order of the fields is clone size, V gene, D gene, J gene, CDR3 protein, CDR3 DNA. D genes are given only for firm matches. Expanded clones are given a class, and other clones once, few, many or no size at all.

abundance: few
v_gene: TRBV20-1
d_gene: -
j_gene: TRBJ2-7
CDR3aa: CSARKQGNLYEQYF
CDR3nt: TGCAGTGCCAGGAAACAGGGAAATTTGTACGAGCAGTACTTC

abundance: few
v_gene: TRBV4-3
d_gene: TRBD1
j_gene: TRBJ2-4
CDR3aa: CASSQGNTGGPPYF
CDR3nt: TGCGCCAGCAGCCAAGGCAACACAGGGGGCCCTCCGTACTTC

abundance: -
v_gene: TRBV5-4
d_gene: TRBD1
j_gene: TRBJ2-7
CDR3aa: CASSLGGQGALREQYF
CDR3nt: TGTGCCAGCAGCTTGGGGGGACAGGGGGCGTTGCGCGAGCAGTACTTC

abundance: -
v_gene: TRBV12-3/TRBV12-4
d_gene: TRBD1
j_gene: TRBJ1-1
CDR3aa: CASSPPAGGTEAFF
CDR3nt: TGTGCCAGCAGTCCCCCGGCAGGGGGCACTGAAGCTTTCTTT

abundance: few
v_gene: TRBV28
d_gene: -
j_gene: TRBJ2-2
CDR3aa: CASSLSRDNTGELFF
CDR3nt: TGTGCCAGCAGTTTGTCCAGGGATAACACCGGGGAGCTGTTTTTT

abundance: -
v_gene: TRBV27
d_gene: TRBD2
j_gene: TRBJ2-1
CDR3aa: CASSFFGGAFNEQFF
CDR3nt: TGTGCCAGCAGTTTTTTCGGGGGGGCCTTCAATGAGCAGTTCTTC

abundance: -
v_gene: TRBV12-3/TRBV12-4
d_gene: TRBD1
j_gene: TRBJ2-7
CDR3aa: CASTSGTGEYEQYF
CDR3nt: TGTGCCAGCACATCCGGGACAGGGGAATACGAGCAGTACTTC

abundance: few
v_gene: TRBV7-9
d_gene: -
j_gene: TRBJ1-2
CDR3aa: CASSHQGWDTF
CDR3nt: TGTGCCAGCAGCCACCAAGGGTGGGACACCTTC

abundance: few
v_gene: TRBV7-9
d_gene: -
j_gene: TRBJ1-1
CDR3aa: CAEGVTEAFF
CDR3nt: TGTGCTGAGGGGGTCACTGAAGCTTTCTTT

abundance: -
v_gene: TRBV20-1
d_gene: -
j_gene: TRBJ2-5
CDR3aa: CSSAELTQETQYF
CDR3nt: TGCAGTTCTGCGGAGTTAACGCAAGAGACCCAGTACTTC

abundance: -
v_gene: TRBV29-1
d_gene: TRBD1
j_gene: TRBJ2-2
CDR3aa: CSVVGQGTENTGELFF
CDR3nt: TGCAGCGTTGTAGGTCAGGGGACAGAGAACACCGGGGAGCTGTTTTTT

abundance: -
v_gene: TRBV20-1
d_gene: TRBD2
j_gene: TRBJ2-1
CDR3aa: CSAKDPLAGGFNEQFF
CDR3nt: TGCAGTGCTAAAGACCCCCTAGCGGGAGGGTTCAATGAGCAGTTCTTC

abundance: -
v_gene: TRBV27
d_gene: -
j_gene: TRBJ2-3
CDR3aa: CASRAGRALTDTQYF
CDR3nt: TGTGCCAGCAGAGCGGGCCGGGCCCTCACAGATACGCAGTATTTT

abundance: -
v_gene: TRBV15
d_gene: -
j_gene: TRBJ2-7
CDR3aa: CATSRATGPFYEQYF
CDR3nt: TGTGCCACCAGCAGAGCAACAGGCCCATTTTACGAGCAGTACTTC

abundance: -
v_gene: TRBV5-1
d_gene: -
j_gene: TRBJ2-1
CDR3aa: CASSLEVREQFF
CDR3nt: TGCGCCAGCAGCTTGGAAGTGCGCGAGCAGTTCTTC

abundance: once
v_gene: TRBV20-1
d_gene: TRBD1
j_gene: TRBJ1-1
CDR3aa: CSARGSGTGGFITFF
CDR3nt: TGCAGTGCTAGAGGGTCGGGGACAGGGGGCTTTATAACTTTCTTT

abundance: few
v_gene: TRBV27
d_gene: -
j_gene: TRBJ2-7
CDR3aa: CASGRREPSRAYEQYF
CDR3nt: TGTGCCAGCGGTAGGAGGGAGCCGTCTCGGGCCTACGAGCAGTACTTC

abundance: few
v_gene: TRBV6-1
d_gene: -
j_gene: TRBJ2-5
CDR3aa: CASIEFAGEETQYF
CDR3nt: TGTGCCAGCATCGAATTCGCAGGGGAAGAGACCCAGTACTTC

abundance: few
v_gene: TRBV11-2
d_gene: -
j_gene: TRBJ2-1
CDR3aa: CASSQTQSSYNEQFF
CDR3nt: TGTGCCAGCAGCCAGACCCAAAGCTCCTACAATGAGCAGTTCTTC

abundance: -
v_gene: TRBV2
d_gene: -
j_gene: TRBJ1-6
CDR3aa: CASSEAGGGWNSPLHF
CDR3nt: TGTGCCAGCAGTGAAGCGGGCGGAGGGTGGAATTCACCCCTCCACTTT

abundance: few
v_gene: TRBV28
d_gene: TRBD2
j_gene: TRBJ2-5
CDR3aa: CASRRLADQETQYF
CDR3nt: TGTGCCAGCAGGCGACTAGCGGACCAAGAGACCCAGTACTTC

abundance: few
v_gene: TRBV28
d_gene: -
j_gene: TRBJ2-6
CDR3aa: CASSSDTRRANVLTF
CDR3nt: TGTGCCAGCAGTTCCGACACCCGACGGGCCAACGTCCTGACTTTC

abundance: -
v_gene: TRBV7-2
d_gene: TRBD1
j_gene: TRBJ2-7
CDR3aa: CASSAMSQGDEQYF
CDR3nt: TGTGCCAGCAGCGCAATGTCACAGGGGGACGAGCAGTACTTC

abundance: few
v_gene: TRBV7-9
d_gene: -
j_gene: TRBJ2-5
CDR3aa: CASSLASGGEETQYF
CDR3nt: TGTGCCAGCAGCTTAGCTAGCGGTGGGGAGGAGACCCAGTACTTC

abundance: -
v_gene: TRBV5-6
d_gene: -
j_gene: TRBJ2-7
CDR3aa: CASSIGVLYEQYF
CDR3nt: TGTGCCAGCAGCATAGGGGTTCTCTACGAGCAGTACTTC

abundance: -
v_gene: TRBV12-3/TRBV12-4
d_gene: -
j_gene: TRBJ2-5
CDR3aa: CASSPHLAGETQYF
CDR3nt: TGTGCCAGCAGTCCCCACCTAGCCGGGGAGACCCAGTACTTC

abundance: -
v_gene: TRBV27
d_gene: -
j_gene: TRBJ2-5
CDR3aa: CASSFSGEVSQETQYF
CDR3nt: TGTGCCAGCAGTTTTTCTGGGGAGGTATCACAAGAGACCCAGTACTTC

abundance: -
v_gene: TRBV29-1
d_gene: -
j_gene: TRBJ2-4
CDR3aa: CSAWGAKNIQYF
CDR3nt: TGCAGCGCGTGGGGGGCCAAAAACATTCAGTACTTC

abundance: few
v_gene: TRBV15
d_gene: -
j_gene: TRBJ2-3
CDR3aa: CATTRQGTDTQYF
CDR3nt: TGTGCCACCACTAGACAGGGCACAGATACGCAGTATTTT

abundance: -
v_gene: TRBV7-9
d_gene: -
j_gene: TRBJ1-4
CDR3aa: CASSRIGENEKLFF
CDR3nt: TGTGCCAGCAGCCGGATAGGTGAAAATGAAAAACTGTTTTTT

abundance: few
v_gene: TRBV5-1
d_gene: -
j_gene: TRBJ2-7
CDR3aa: CAGSLGGDEQYF
CDR3nt: TGCGCCGGCAGCTTAGGAGGGGACGAGCAGTACTTC

abundance: few
v_gene: TRBV11-2
d_gene: -
j_gene: TRBJ2-5
CDR3aa: CASSSGGGGRETQYF
CDR3nt: TGTGCCAGCAGCTCGGGCGGTGGGGGAAGAGAGACCCAGTACTTC

abundance: -
v_gene: TRBV12-3/TRBV12-4
d_gene: -
j_gene: TRBJ1-5
CDR3aa: CASSLAERKNQPQHF
CDR3nt: TGTGCCAGCAGTTTAGCGGAACGGAAAAATCAGCCCCAGCATTTT

abundance: -
v_gene: TRBV20-1
d_gene: -
j_gene: TRBJ2-3
CDR3aa: CSAHKASTDTQYF
CDR3nt: TGCAGTGCCCACAAAGCGAGCACAGATACGCAGTATTTT

abundance: few
v_gene: TRBV3-1
d_gene: -
j_gene: TRBJ2-7
CDR3aa: CASSQMRQAGYEQYF
CDR3nt: TGTGCCAGCAGCCAAATGAGACAGGCTGGCTACGAGCAGTACTTC

abundance: few
v_gene: TRBV11-2
d_gene: -
j_gene: TRBJ2-5
CDR3aa: CASSSTQGAETQYF
CDR3nt: TGTGCCAGCAGCTCCACACAGGGAGCAGAGACCCAGTACTTC

abundance: few
v_gene: TRBV9
d_gene: TRBD1
j_gene: TRBJ1-4
CDR3aa: CASSDGTGGEKLFF
CDR3nt: TGTGCCAGCAGCGACGGGACAGGGGGCGAAAAACTGTTTTTT

abundance: -
v_gene: TRBV7-2
d_gene: -
j_gene: TRBJ2-5
CDR3aa: CASSSQAETQYF
CDR3nt: TGTGCCAGCAGCTCGCAGGCAGAGACCCAGTACTTC

abundance: -
v_gene: TRBV20-1
d_gene: -
j_gene: TRBJ1-2
CDR3aa: CSARVSQTYGYTF
CDR3nt: TGCAGTGCTAGAGTGTCACAGACCTATGGCTACACCTTC

abundance: few
v_gene: TRBV29-1
d_gene: TRBD1
j_gene: TRBJ1-1
CDR3aa: CSVDPGTGETEAFF
CDR3nt: TGCAGCGTTGACCCGGGGACAGGGGAAACTGAAGCTTTCTTT

abundance: once
v_gene: TRBV5-1
d_gene: TRBD2
j_gene: TRBJ2-5
CDR3aa: CASTGTSVGQETQYF
CDR3nt: TGCGCCAGCACCGGGACTAGCGTTGGACAAGAGACCCAGTACTTC

abundance: few
v_gene: TRBV28
d_gene: TRBD2
j_gene: TRBJ2-3
CDR3aa: CASSVPSGSSADTQYF
CDR3nt: TGTGCCAGCAGTGTCCCTAGCGGGAGTTCCGCAGATACGCAGTATTTT

abundance: few
v_gene: TRBV7-6
d_gene: TRBD2
j_gene: TRBJ2-5
CDR3aa: CASSSFTSGDQLEQYF
CDR3nt: TGTGCCAGCAGCTCCTTTACTAGCGGAGACCAGTTGGAGCAGTACTTC

abundance: -
v_gene: TRBV19
d_gene: -
j_gene: TRBJ1-5
CDR3aa: CASAAGSGQPQHF
CDR3nt: TGTGCCAGCGCGGCAGGGTCAGGTCAGCCCCAGCATTTT

abundance: -
v_gene: TRBV29-1
d_gene: TRBD1
j_gene: TRBJ1-2
CDR3aa: CSVRQGAHGYTF
CDR3nt: TGCAGCGTTAGACAGGGGGCTCATGGCTACACCTTC

abundance: few
v_gene: TRBV6-6
d_gene: TRBD2
j_gene: TRBJ2-5
CDR3aa: CASTDQGLAGRETQYF
CDR3nt: TGTGCCAGCACCGACCAGGGACTAGCGGGAAGAGAGACCCAGTACTTC

abundance: -
v_gene: TRBV4-3
d_gene: TRBD1
j_gene: TRBJ1-2
CDR3aa: CASSRNRGEGYGYTF
CDR3nt: TGCGCCAGCAGCCGAAACAGGGGGGAGGGCTATGGCTACACCTTC

abundance: few
v_gene: TRBV28
d_gene: -
j_gene: TRBJ1-2
CDR3aa: CASSPARRFYGYTF
CDR3nt: TGTGCCAGCAGTCCGGCCAGGAGATTCTATGGCTACACCTTC

abundance: -
v_gene: TRBV12-3/TRBV12-4
d_gene: -
j_gene: TRBJ1-3
CDR3aa: CASSFDSPPRNTIYF
CDR3nt: TGTGCCAGCAGTTTCGACAGCCCCCCGAGAAACACCATATATTTT

abundance: few
v_gene: TRBV29-1
d_gene: -
j_gene: TRBJ2-7
CDR3aa: CSVFTSYSYEQYF
CDR3nt: TGCAGCGTCTTCACTAGTTACTCCTACGAGCAGTACTTC

abundance: few
v_gene: TRBV5-4
d_gene: -
j_gene: TRBJ2-2
CDR3aa: CASGNTGELFF
CDR3nt: TGTGCCAGCGGGAACACCGGGGAGCTGTTTTTT

abundance: few
v_gene: TRBV5-1
d_gene: TRBD1
j_gene: TRBJ2-1
CDR3aa: CASSSLRDRPYNEQFF
CDR3nt: TGCGCCAGCAGCTCGCTCCGGGACAGGCCGTACAATGAGCAGTTCTTC

abundance: few
v_gene: TRBV6-5
d_gene: -
j_gene: TRBJ2-1
CDR3aa: CASRLDRYNEQFF
CDR3nt: TGTGCCAGCAGACTTGACAGGTACAATGAGCAGTTCTTC

abundance: -
v_gene: TRBV4-1
d_gene: TRBD1
j_gene: TRBJ2-1
CDR3aa: CASSPDRHYNEQFF
CDR3nt: TGCGCCAGCAGCCCGGACAGGCACTACAATGAGCAGTTCTTC

abundance: few
v_gene: TRBV28
d_gene: -
j_gene: TRBJ2-7
CDR3aa: CASSNSGTSMSEQYF
CDR3nt: TGTGCCAGCAGTAATTCCGGGACCTCGATGAGCGAGCAGTACTTC